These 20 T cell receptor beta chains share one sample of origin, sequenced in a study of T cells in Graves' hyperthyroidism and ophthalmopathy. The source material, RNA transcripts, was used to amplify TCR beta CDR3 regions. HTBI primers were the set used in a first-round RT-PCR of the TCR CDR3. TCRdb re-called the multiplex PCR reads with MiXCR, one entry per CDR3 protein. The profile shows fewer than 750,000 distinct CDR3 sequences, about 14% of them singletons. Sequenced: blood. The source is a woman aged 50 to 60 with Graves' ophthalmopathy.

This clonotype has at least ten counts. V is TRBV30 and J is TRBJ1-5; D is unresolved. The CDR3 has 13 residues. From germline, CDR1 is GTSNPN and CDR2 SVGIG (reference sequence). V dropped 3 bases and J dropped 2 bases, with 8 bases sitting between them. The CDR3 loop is CAWSQMGNQPQHF. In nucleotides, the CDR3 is TGTGCCTGGAGCCAGATGGGCAATCAGCCCCAGCATTTT. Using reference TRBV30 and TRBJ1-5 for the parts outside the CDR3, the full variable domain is SQTIHQWPATLVQPVGSPLSLECTVEGTSNPNLYWYRQAAGRGLQLLFYSVGIGQISSEVPQNLSASRPQDRQFILSSKKLLLSDSGFYLCAWSQMGNQPQHFGDGTRLSIL.

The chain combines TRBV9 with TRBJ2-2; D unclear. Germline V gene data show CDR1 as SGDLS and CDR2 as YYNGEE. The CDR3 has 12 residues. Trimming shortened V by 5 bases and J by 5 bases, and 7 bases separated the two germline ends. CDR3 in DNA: TGTGCCAGCAGGGTCGGGACCGGGGAGCTGTTTTTT. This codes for CASRVGTGELFF.

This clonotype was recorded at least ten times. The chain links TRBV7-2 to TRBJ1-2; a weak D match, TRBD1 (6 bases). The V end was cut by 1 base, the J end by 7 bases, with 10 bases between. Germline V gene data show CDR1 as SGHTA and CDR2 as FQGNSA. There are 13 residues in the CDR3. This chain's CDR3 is CASSLDGGGGYTF. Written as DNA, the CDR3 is TGTGCCAGCAGCTTAGACGGGGGCGGTGGCTACACCTTC.

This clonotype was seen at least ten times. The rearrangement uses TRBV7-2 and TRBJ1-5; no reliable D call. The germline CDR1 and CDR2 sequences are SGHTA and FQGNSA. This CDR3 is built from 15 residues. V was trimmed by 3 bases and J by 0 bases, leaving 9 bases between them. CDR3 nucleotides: TGTGCCAGCAGCTTGGGAATACTTAGCAATCAGCCCCAGCATTTT. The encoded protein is CASSLGILSNQPQHF.

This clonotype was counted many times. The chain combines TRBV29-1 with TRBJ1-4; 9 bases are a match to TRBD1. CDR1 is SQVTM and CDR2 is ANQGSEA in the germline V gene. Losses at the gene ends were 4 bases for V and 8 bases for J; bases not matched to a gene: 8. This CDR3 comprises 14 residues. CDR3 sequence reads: CSVVRDRAEEKLFF. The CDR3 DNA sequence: TGCAGCGTTGTACGGGACAGGGCCGAAGAAAAACTGTTTTTT.

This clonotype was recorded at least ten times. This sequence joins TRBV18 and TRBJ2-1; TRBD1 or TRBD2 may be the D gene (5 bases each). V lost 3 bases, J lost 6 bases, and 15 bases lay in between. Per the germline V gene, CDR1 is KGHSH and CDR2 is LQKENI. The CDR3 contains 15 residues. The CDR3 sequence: CASSPRDLKSNEQFF. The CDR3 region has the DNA TGTGCCAGCTCACCCAGGGACCTAAAAAGCAATGAGCAGTTCTTC. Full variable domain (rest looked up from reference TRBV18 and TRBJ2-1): NAGVMQNPRHLVRRRGQEARLRCSPMKGHSHVYWYRQLPEEGLKFMVYLQKENIIDESGMPKERFSAEFPKEGPSILRIQQVVRGDSAAYFCASSPRDLKSNEQFFGPGTRLTVL.

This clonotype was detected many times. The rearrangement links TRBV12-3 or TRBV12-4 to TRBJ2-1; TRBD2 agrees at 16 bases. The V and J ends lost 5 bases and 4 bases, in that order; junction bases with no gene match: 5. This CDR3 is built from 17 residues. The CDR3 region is CASSTGTSGRGYNEQFF. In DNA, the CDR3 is TGTGCCAGCAGTACCGGGACTAGCGGGAGGGGGTACAATGAGCAGTTCTTC.

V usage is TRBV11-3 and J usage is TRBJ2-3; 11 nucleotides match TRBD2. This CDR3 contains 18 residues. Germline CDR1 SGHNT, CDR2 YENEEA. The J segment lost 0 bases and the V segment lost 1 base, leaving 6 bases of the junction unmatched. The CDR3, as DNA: TGTGCCAGCAGCTTAGGGAGACTAGCGGGGACTAGCACAGATACGCAGTATTTT. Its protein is CASSLGRLAGTSTDTQYF.

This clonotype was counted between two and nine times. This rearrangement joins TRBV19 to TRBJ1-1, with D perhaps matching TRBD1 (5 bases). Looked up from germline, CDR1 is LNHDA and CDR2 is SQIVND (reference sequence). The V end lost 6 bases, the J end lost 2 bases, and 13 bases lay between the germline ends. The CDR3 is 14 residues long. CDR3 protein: CASRSSTDNTEAFF. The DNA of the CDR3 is TGTGCCAGTAGGAGTTCGACAGATAACACTGAAGCTTTCTTT.

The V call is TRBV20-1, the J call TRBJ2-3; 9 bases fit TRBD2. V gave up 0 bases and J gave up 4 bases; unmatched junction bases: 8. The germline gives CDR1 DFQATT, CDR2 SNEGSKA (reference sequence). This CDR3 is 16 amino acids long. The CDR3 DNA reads TGCAGTGCTAGAGATCCTGGCGGGAGGGCTCCAGATACGCAGTATTTT. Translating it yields CSARDPGGRAPDTQYF.

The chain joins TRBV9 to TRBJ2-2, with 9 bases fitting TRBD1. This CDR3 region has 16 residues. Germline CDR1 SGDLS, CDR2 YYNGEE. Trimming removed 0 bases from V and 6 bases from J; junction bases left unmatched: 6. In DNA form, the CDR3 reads TGTGCCAGCAGCGTAGTTCGACAGGGGGTAGCCGGGGAGCTGTTTTTT. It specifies CASSVVRQGVAGELFF.

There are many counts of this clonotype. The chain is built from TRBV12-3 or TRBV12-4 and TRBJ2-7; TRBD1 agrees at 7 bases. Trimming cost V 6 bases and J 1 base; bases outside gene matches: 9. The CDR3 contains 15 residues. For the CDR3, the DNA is TGTGCCAGCAGACAAAGGGGGCAGGGTTCCTACGAGCAGTACTTC. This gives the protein CASRQRGQGSYEQYF.

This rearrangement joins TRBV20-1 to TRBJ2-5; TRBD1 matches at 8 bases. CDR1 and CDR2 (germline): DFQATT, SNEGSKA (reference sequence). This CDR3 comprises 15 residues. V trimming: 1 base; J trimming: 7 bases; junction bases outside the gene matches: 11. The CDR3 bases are TGCAGTGCTAGAGCGTCGGAACAGGGGGTAGTGACCCAGTACTTC. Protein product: CSARASEQGVVTQYF.

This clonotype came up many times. The CDR3: CSAKRGAGGKRETQYF. For the CDR3, the DNA is TGCAGTGCGAAGAGGGGGGCGGGAGGAAAGCGAGAGACCCAGTACTTC. The rearrangement uses TRBV20-1 and TRBJ2-5; 8 positions agree with TRBD2. J gave up 4 bases and V 6 bases, and 16 bases lay outside the gene matches. Germline CDR1 reads DFQATT; CDR2 reads SNEGSKA (reference sequence). This CDR3 is built from 16 residues.

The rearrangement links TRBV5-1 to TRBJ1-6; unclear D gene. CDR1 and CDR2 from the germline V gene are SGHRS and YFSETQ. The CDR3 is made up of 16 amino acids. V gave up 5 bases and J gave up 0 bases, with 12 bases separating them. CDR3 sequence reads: CASRGSGSSYNSPLHF. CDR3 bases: TGCGCCAGCAGAGGCAGTGGAAGCTCCTATAATTCACCCCTCCACTTT.

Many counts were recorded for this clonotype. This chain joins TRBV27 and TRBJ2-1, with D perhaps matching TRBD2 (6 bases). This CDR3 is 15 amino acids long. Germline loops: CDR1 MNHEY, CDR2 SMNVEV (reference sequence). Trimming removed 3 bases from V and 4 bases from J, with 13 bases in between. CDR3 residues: CASSFDGGKYNEQFF. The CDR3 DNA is TGTGCCAGCAGTTTCGATGGCGGGAAGTACAATGAGCAGTTCTTC.

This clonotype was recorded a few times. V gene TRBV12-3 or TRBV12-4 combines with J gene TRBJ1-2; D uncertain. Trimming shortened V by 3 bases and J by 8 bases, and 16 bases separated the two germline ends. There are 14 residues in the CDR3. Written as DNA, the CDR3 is TGTGCCAGCAGTTTCGGTCCCGGGTTATGGGGCTACACCTTC. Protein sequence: CASSFGPGLWGYTF.

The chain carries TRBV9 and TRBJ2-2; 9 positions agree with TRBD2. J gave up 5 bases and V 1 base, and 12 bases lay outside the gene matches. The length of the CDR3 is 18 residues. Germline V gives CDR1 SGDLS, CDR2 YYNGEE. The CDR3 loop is CASSVWGQVAGETGELFF. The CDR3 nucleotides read TGTGCCAGCAGCGTATGGGGCCAGGTAGCGGGAGAGACCGGGGAGCTGTTTTTT.

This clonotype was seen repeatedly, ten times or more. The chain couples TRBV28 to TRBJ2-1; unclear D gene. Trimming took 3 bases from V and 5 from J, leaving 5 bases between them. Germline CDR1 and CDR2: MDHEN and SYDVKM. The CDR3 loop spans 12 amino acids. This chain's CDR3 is CASSFSHNEQFF. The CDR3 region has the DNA TGTGCCAGCAGTTTTTCCCACAATGAGCAGTTCTTC. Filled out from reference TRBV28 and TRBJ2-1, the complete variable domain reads DVKVTQSSRYLVKRTGEKVFLECVQDMDHENMFWYRQDPGLGLRLIYFSYDVKMKEKGDIPEGYSVSREKKERFSLILESASTNQTSMYLCASSFSHNEQFFGPGTRLTVL.

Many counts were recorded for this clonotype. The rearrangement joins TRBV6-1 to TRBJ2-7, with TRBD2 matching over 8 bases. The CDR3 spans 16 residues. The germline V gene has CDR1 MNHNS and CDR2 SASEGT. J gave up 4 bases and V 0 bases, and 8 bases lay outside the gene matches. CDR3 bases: TGTGCCAGCAGTGAAGCGAGGACTAGCTTCGGGTACGAGCAGTACTTC. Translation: CASSEARTSFGYEQYF.